This entry is about one TCR beta chain. The data were taken from a study of cytomegalovirus exposure and HLA in healthy donors. The study ran its PCR with 60 Vbeta and 13 Jbeta primers. Only in-frame clones appear in the TCRdb table, and some are missing; sequencing was by immunoSEQ multiplex PCR. The sample lists about 160,000 clones; around 74% were seen once. Trimming at V came to 1 base and at J to 5 bases, leaving 7 bases not matched to a gene. The CDR3 is 15 residues long. The V gene's germline CDR1 is SGDLS and CDR2 YYNGEE. Nominally healthy donors provided the samples, though records likely missed some immune exposures.

The sequenced sample was PBMCs. This TCR derives from a female donor in good health and CMV-seronegative. V usage is TRBV9 and J usage is TRBJ2-3, with 7 positions matching TRBD2. The CDR3 DNA reads TGTGCCAGCAGCGTAATCGGGAGGTCTTTAGATACGCAGTATTTT. Translating gives CASSVIGRSLDTQYF. Supplemented by reference TRBV9 and TRBJ2-3, the full variable domain reads DSGVTQTPKHLITATGQRVTLRCSPRSGDLSVYWYQQSLDQGLQFLIQYYNGEERAKGNILERFSAQQFPDLHSELNLSSLELGDSALYFCASSVIGRSLDTQYFGPGTRLTVL.